Each of the 10 T cell receptor beta chains below was sequenced from the same sample in a study of T-cell memory formation after mild COVID-19. TCRdb called the 5' RACE reads again in MiXCR, with one record for every CDR3 protein. This table has some 300,000 distinct CDR3 sequences, around a fifth appearing once. Sequenced sample: PBMCs or a T cell subset sorted from them (not recorded which). These receptor sequences come from a man between 18 and 29 years old who had mild COVID-19 (a few samples of this study predate the infection). Cell type and time point are not known.

This chain uses TRBV6-2 or TRBV6-3 with TRBJ2-3; D is perhaps TRBD2 (6 bases). Germline CDR1 and CDR2: MNHEY and SVGEGT. CDR3 length equals 13 residues. The ends were cut back, 8 bases at V and 3 bases at J, with 12 bases in the middle. As DNA, the CDR3 is TGTGCCAGCGTCGCAGGAGGGACAGATACGCAGTATTTT. Encoded protein: CASVAGGTDTQYF.

J is TRBJ2-1 and V is TRBV5-1; maybe TRBD1 (8 bases). Germline V CDR1 and CDR2: SGHRS, YFSETQ. The CDR3 extends over 13 amino acids. Trimming shortened V by 3 bases and J by 11 bases, and 15 bases separated the two germline ends. For the CDR3, the DNA is TGCGCCAGCAGCTCGGGAGGACAGGGACAGCAGTTCTTC. Protein sequence: CASSSGGQGQQFF.

The V gene is TRBV20-1, the J gene TRBJ2-1; TRBD1 aligns across 9 bases. The CDR3 totals 14 residues. V lost 5 bases to trimming and J lost 8 bases; unmatched junction nucleotides: 10. CDR1 and CDR2 from the germline V gene are DFQATT and SNEGSKA (reference sequence). CDR3: CSAATGQGIDEQFF. The CDR3 coding sequence is TGCAGTGCTGCGACGGGACAGGGTATTGATGAGCAGTTCTTC.

The rearrangement links TRBV24-1 to TRBJ1-2, with a possible D match to TRBD1 (5 bases). V was trimmed by 4 bases and J by 8 bases, leaving 13 bases between them. CDR1 and CDR2 from the germline V gene are KGHDR and SFDVKD. There are 13 residues in the CDR3. The CDR3 sequence: CATSDPGREGYTF. The CDR3 region has the DNA TGTGCCACCAGTGACCCTGGCAGGGAGGGCTACACCTTC.

This clonotype was seen ten or more times. The rearrangement uses TRBV5-1 and TRBJ2-2; D is undetermined. This CDR3 region has 13 residues. CDR1 SGHRS and CDR2 YFSETQ come from the germline V gene. V lost 4 bases to trimming and J lost 4 bases, with 8 bases between them. The DNA of the CDR3 is TGCGCCAGCAGCCCCCGTGGCACCGGGGAGCTGTTTTTT. This translates into CASSPRGTGELFF. Full variable domain (rest looked up from reference TRBV5-1 and TRBJ2-2): KAGVTQTPRYLIKTRGQQVTLSCSPISGHRSVSWYQQTPGQGLQFLFEYFSETQRNKGNFPGRFSGRQFSNSRSEMNVSTLELGDSALYLCASSPRGTGELFFGEGSRLTVL.

The chain combines TRBV9 with TRBJ2-6; TRBD1 matches 7 bases. The CDR3 contains 16 residues. The J segment lost 4 bases and the V segment lost 4 bases, leaving 8 bases of the junction unmatched. Looked up from germline, CDR1 is SGDLS and CDR2 is YYNGEE. CDR3: CASSPDDRAGANVLTF. The CDR3 DNA reads TGTGCCAGCAGCCCCGACGACAGGGCCGGGGCCAACGTCCTGACTTTC.

For the CDR3, the DNA is TGTGCCAGCAGACGAGGGGGGGCGGGAGATACGCAGTATTTT. It is translated as CASRRGGAGDTQYF. The V and J genes are TRBV12-3 or TRBV12-4 and TRBJ2-3, with D tentatively TRBD2 (7 bases). The V and J ends lost 6 bases and 5 bases respectively, with 15 bases between them. This CDR3 is 14 amino acids long.

This sequence joins TRBV28 and TRBJ2-7; 7 bases map to TRBD1. CDR3 size: 15 residues. Germline lookup yields CDR1 MDHEN and CDR2 SYDVKM. The junction had 10 bases not matched to a gene; V was cut back by 6 bases and J by 2 bases. CDR3 in amino acids: CASRGGAARTYEQYV. Here the CDR3 DNA reads TGTGCCAGCAGAGGGGGCGCAGCTAGGACCTACGAGCAGTACGTC.

This clonotype came up many times. The chain links TRBV5-6 to TRBJ1-2; D is unresolved. Trimming left V 3 bases short and J 3 bases short, with 6 bases between. The germline V gene encodes CDR1 SGHDT and CDR2 YYEEEE. The CDR3 is 12 amino acids. CDR3 in amino acids: CASSSGDYGYTF. The CDR3 DNA sequence: TGTGCCAGCAGCTCAGGAGACTATGGCTACACCTTC. The variable domain in full, completed from reference TRBV5-6 and TRBJ1-2, reads DAGVTQSPTHLIKTRGQQVTLRCSPKSGHDTVSWYQQALGQGPQFIFQYYEEEERQRGNFPDRFSGHQFPNYSSELNVNALLLGDSALYLCASSSGDYGYTFGSGTRLTVV.

The chain links TRBV20-1 to TRBJ2-1, with 11 bases lining up with TRBD2. This CDR3 is built from 15 residues. Germline loops: CDR1 DFQATT, CDR2 SNEGSKA (reference sequence). Written as DNA, the CDR3 is TGCAGCGAGCTAGCGGGGGGTGCCCTCGGGAATGAGCAGTTCTTC. Translation gives CSELAGGALGNEQFF.